This TCR beta chain came from a study of blood T cells in healthy people across ages (dated by TCRdb to the mid-2010s). Background for the entire study: In model experiments, roughly one uniquely barcoded TCR beta cDNA molecule per two T cells was captured by template switching. Four age groups were formed from the donors: young (average roughly 15 years), middle-aged (approximately 42), aged (roughly 58) and long-lived (about 80). To avoid experimental bias, donors of different ages were distributed randomly across sequencing lanes. Two additional independent replicas of 1 million unique cDNA reads from the same blood draw were analyzed for two donors (one aged 18 to 30 and one aged 80 or older). The study measured age-related changes in TCR beta repertoire diversity using deep sequencing normalized with unique cDNA molecular identifiers.

The research as a whole found: Estimates of total diversity from one million sequenced T cells were regarded as lower bounds and underestimates. Conclusive comparison of naive and antigen-experienced compartments was prevented by the profiling of bulk unsorted PBMCs. As age increased, observed TCR beta diversity per million T cells dropped in a roughly linear way, and a significant reduction was already evident by age 40. The CMV infection status of donors was not known, potentially confounding age-related changes in expanded clonotypes. The percentage of naive T cells measured by flow cytometry correlated strongly with observed TCR beta diversity. Compared with the aged group, the long-lived group had more naive CD4+ T cells, fewer expanded clones and increased TCR diversity, a pattern suggesting age selection.

Donors were around 37 systemically healthy Caucasian individuals from Russia aged 6 to 90 years. Roughly 10 milliliters of peripheral blood were collected from each donor into EDTA-treated Vacutainer tubes. PBMCs were isolated by Ficoll-Paque density-gradient centrifugation, with at least 7 million obtained per sample. Total RNA was extracted from PBMCs with Trizol reagent, with at least 5 micrograms obtained per sample. The percentages of naive CD45RAhigh/CD27high T cells were determined by flow cytometry on a PBMC aliquot from every donor. Libraries were prepared through 5' RACE. The sample was run on an Illumina HiSeq 2500. A second PCR of about 6 to 11 cycles was performed with a sample-barcoded 5' primer and a J-beta primer mix. Each TCR beta cDNA molecule received a unique molecular identifier from a template-switch 5' adaptor carrying 12 random nucleotides. Each sample yielded at least 2.5 million CDR3-containing paired-end reads. The Mint cDNA synthesis kit, primed by a TRBC-specific oligonucleotide, was used to synthesize first-strand cDNA from all RNA. Following uracil-DNA glycosylase treatment, a first 18-cycle PCR with universal primers M1SS and BC2_uni_R was performed on all cDNA. The authors' pipeline ran thus. For normalization, 1 million high-quality reads, each with a distinct molecular identifier, were randomly selected from each sample. Instead of being binned into consensus sequences, reads with shared molecular identifiers were discarded. MiTCR, with a Q25 quality threshold and the strictest error-elimination algorithm, was used for CDR3 identification, clonotype clustering and error correction. A nonparametric unseen species model using Euler transformation provided a lower-bound estimate of total TCR beta diversity. Starting from the raw public reads, TCRdb applied fastp trimming at Q25, assembled clones with MiXCR and retained in-frame beta chains. Records with the same CDR3 protein are collapsed into one entry carrying the most frequent genes and DNA. The V and J calls, along with clone size, are taken from TCRdb and not from the paper's own processing. The sample yields some 1.5 million distinct CDR3 sequences; approximately 28% were counted once. The ten largest clones add up to 7.7% of the sample.

This clonotype has only a few counts. What antigen it recognizes has not been identified. Base qualities are not recorded, but no much larger clone differs from it by a single base. Source material: blood. This TCR was sampled from a woman under 40 in good health.

Here the CDR3 is given as CASSRGQGGTKNIQYF. The bases are TGTGCCAGCAGTAGGGGACAGGGGGGGACCAAAAACATTCAGTACTTC. The V and J segments used are TRBV12-3 or TRBV12-4 and TRBJ2-4, with 11 middle bases fitting TRBD1. V loses 5 bases at its end and J loses 2 bases; junction bases beyond the gene matches: 5. The CDR3 runs 16 residues from the cysteine to the phenylalanine. CDR3 DNA is the only sequence kept; it has 48 bases, read in frame from the first base.